This TCR beta chain was retrieved from a study of yellow fever vaccine responses in identical twins. General study findings and limits: Reportedly, the T cell response mounted by twins to vaccine seemed partly convergent, partly personalized.

One entry per CDR3 protein, called by TCRdb with MiXCR from the RT-PCR reads. Of 20,000 or so distinct CDR3 sequences listed, around 72% are singletons. Note on this clonotype: The antigen is unknown.

Trimming took 4 bases from V and 2 from J; bases not matched to a gene: 6. CDR1 and CDR2 from the germline V gene are KGHDR and SFDVKD. The CDR3 contains 19 residues. The source is a woman in her late teens or twenties who received the yellow fever vaccine. The chain links TRBV24-1 to TRBJ2-2; 16 positions match TRBD2. Sequenced material: T cells from blood (PBMCs), unsorted or a sorted subset (not recorded which), taken before or after yellow fever vaccination (not recorded which). CDR3 nucleotide sequence: TGTGCCACCAGTGAGGTGGGACTAGCGGGGGGGCGTAACACCGGGGAGCTGTTTTTT. This translates into CATSEVGLAGGRNTGELFF.